This is a list of T cell receptor beta chains from one sample in a study of blood T cell repertoires in COVID-19. The assay was immunoSEQ multiplex PCR, and TCRdb's table has in-frame clones only and misses some. The table has 300,000 to 400,000 clones, 75% to 90% seen once. Sequencing input: peripheral blood. The receptors stem from a woman in her 30s with COVID-19, enrolled during active disease. The CDR3 runs from the conserved cysteine through the conserved F or W. D genes are given only for firm matches. Size is stated for part of the rows, as once, few or many counts, or as a class when the clone is expanded.

D: TRBD2; size: .; J: TRBJ2-1; V: TRBV30; DNA: TGTGCCTGGAGTCCGGACTTTTCGGGGGGTGAGCAGTTCTTC; CDR3: CAWSPDFSGGEQFF
D: .; size: .; J: TRBJ1-2; V: TRBV28; DNA: TGTGCCAGCAGTTTGGGGCCGAAGCTCAGAGGCTACACCTTC; CDR3: CASSLGPKLRGYTF
D: TRBD1; size: .; J: TRBJ1-5; V: TRBV2; DNA: TGTGCCAGCAGGCGGGACAGGGGGCAGCCCCAGCATTTT; CDR3: CASRRDRGQPQHF
D: .; size: .; J: TRBJ2-7; V: TRBV10-2; DNA: TGCGCCAGCAGTGGGGGGGTCAAATCCTACGAGCAGTACTTC; CDR3: CASSGGVKSYEQYF
D: .; size: .; J: TRBJ2-1; V: TRBV13; DNA: TGTGCCAGCAGCTTAGGGTGGGCCACGGGGAATGAGCAGTTCTTC; CDR3: CASSLGWATGNEQFF
D: .; size: .; J: TRBJ1-1; V: TRBV10-3; DNA: TGTGCCACAACGGAGAGGCCCCTCGCTGAAGCTTTCTTT; CDR3: CATTERPLAEAFF
D: TRBD1; size: .; J: TRBJ1-3; V: TRBV28; DNA: TGTGCCAGCAGACCCCCTCCGTACAGGGGGCGAGGAAACACCATATATTTT; CDR3: CASRPPPYRGRGNTIYF
D: .; size: .; J: TRBJ2-7; V: TRBV19; DNA: TGTGCCAGTAGGCAGGAGGCTTACCGGGGCTACGAGCAGTACTTC; CDR3: CASRQEAYRGYEQYF
D: .; size: .; J: TRBJ1-5; V: TRBV2; DNA: TGTGCCAGCATACAGGATAGAAATCAGCCCCAGCATTTT; CDR3: CASIQDRNQPQHF
D: TRBD2; size: .; J: TRBJ2-1; V: TRBV24-1; DNA: TGTGCCACCAGTATAGGAGGGAGGGATGAGCAGTTCTTC; CDR3: CATSIGGRDEQFF
D: TRBD1; size: .; J: TRBJ1-2; V: TRBV30; DNA: TGTGCCTGGAGTGGTGGACAGGGAAATAACTATGGCTACACCTTC; CDR3: CAWSGGQGNNYGYTF
D: TRBD1; size: .; J: TRBJ2-3; V: TRBV5-1; DNA: TGCGCCAGCAGCTCTACGGGACAGTCGACAGATACGCAGTATTTT; CDR3: CASSSTGQSTDTQYF
D: TRBD2; size: once; J: TRBJ2-3; V: TRBV18; DNA: TGTGCCAGCTCACTCCTCCTACGCGGGAGGGCCACAGATACGCAGTATTTT; CDR3: CASSLLLRGRATDTQYF
D: TRBD1; size: .; J: TRBJ1-3; V: TRBV10-2; DNA: TGCGCCAGCAGTGCGCTGATCGGGACAGGGATGACTTTGGGAAACACCATATATTTT; CDR3: CASSALIGTGMTLGNTIYF
D: TRBD2; size: .; J: TRBJ2-5; V: TRBV5-4; DNA: TGTGCCAGCAGCTTGGGTCTAGCGGGACGGCAAGAGACCCAGTACTTC; CDR3: CASSLGLAGRQETQYF
D: .; size: .; J: TRBJ2-6; V: TRBV7-6; DNA: TGTGCCAGCAGCTTAGGAGGAGCTGGGGCCAACGTCCTGACTTTC; CDR3: CASSLGGAGANVLTF
D: .; size: .; J: TRBJ1-5; V: TRBV2; DNA: TGTGCCAGCAGCGGGGGGAATCAGCCCCAGCATTTT; CDR3: CASSGGNQPQHF
D: .; size: .; J: TRBJ2-4; V: TRBV19; DNA: TGTGCCAGTAGTTCAGGAGCAGGGAAGGAAAACATTCAGTACTTC; CDR3: CASSSGAGKENIQYF
D: .; size: .; J: TRBJ1-1; V: TRBV5-4; DNA: TGTGCCAGCAGCTTGGCGCAGGGGATCGCTGAAGCTTTCTTT; CDR3: CASSLAQGIAEAFF
D: TRBD1; size: .; J: TRBJ1-4; V: TRBV5-6; DNA: TGTGCCAGCAGCCTAGACAGGGGAGTACGAACTGAAAAACTGTTTTTT; CDR3: CASSLDRGVRTEKLFF
D: .; size: .; J: TRBJ2-2; V: TRBV4-2; DNA: TGTGCCAGCAGCCAAGGCAGGGGGGACCCCGGGGAGCTGTTTTTT; CDR3: CASSQGRGDPGELFF
D: .; size: .; J: TRBJ2-1; V: TRBV7-3; DNA: TGTGCCAGCAGCTTAACTCTTGCGGGGAGTGGCGGTGAGCAGTTCTTC; CDR3: CASSLTLAGSGGEQFF
D: .; size: .; J: TRBJ2-3; V: TRBV2; DNA: TGTGCCAGCAGTGAAAATCGTGCGAGCACAGATACGCAGTATTTT; CDR3: CASSENRASTDTQYF
D: TRBD1; size: .; J: TRBJ2-2; V: TRBV19; DNA: TGTGCCAGTAGTTTAGGGACAGGGGACAACACCGGGGAGCTGTTTTTT; CDR3: CASSLGTGDNTGELFF
D: .; size: .; J: TRBJ1-2; V: TRBV14; DNA: TGTGCCAGCAGCCAGTCCCGGGGTTATGGCTACACCTTC; CDR3: CASSQSRGYGYTF
D: TRBD1; size: .; J: TRBJ1-1; V: TRBV7-9; DNA: TGTGCCAGCAGCTTTTTTGCCAGGGGGGAGACTTCGAACACTGAAGCTTTCTTT; CDR3: CASSFFARGETSNTEAFF
D: .; size: .; J: TRBJ1-4; V: TRBV30; DNA: TGTGCCTGGAGTAACCAGGTGGCAACTAATGAAAAACTGTTTTTT; CDR3: CAWSNQVATNEKLFF
D: TRBD2; size: .; J: TRBJ2-7; V: TRBV30; DNA: TGTGCCTGGAGTGTAAGTCGGACTAGCGGAACCTACGAGCAGTACTTC; CDR3: CAWSVSRTSGTYEQYF
D: .; size: .; J: TRBJ1-6; V: TRBV28; DNA: TGTGCCAGCAGTTTACGGGTTGGTAATTCACCCCTCCACTTT; CDR3: CASSLRVGNSPLHF
D: .; size: once; J: TRBJ2-7; V: TRBV7-8; DNA: TGTGCCAGCAGCTTTGGCAGGGATCCGCACGAGCAGTACTTC; CDR3: CASSFGRDPHEQYF
D: .; size: .; J: TRBJ1-2; V: TRBV3-1/TRBV3-2; DNA: TGTGCCAGCAGCCAAGACCCCGGGACAACCTATGGCTACACCTTC; CDR3: CASSQDPGTTYGYTF
D: .; size: .; J: TRBJ1-1; V: TRBV7-2; DNA: TGTGCCAGCAGCTTACCGGGGGGGTTGAACACTGAAGCTTTCTTT; CDR3: CASSLPGGLNTEAFF
D: .; size: many; J: TRBJ1-1; V: TRBV21-1; DNA: TGTGCCAGCAGCAAGGGGCCAGGGACAAGTATGAACACTGAAGCTTTCTTT; CDR3: CASSKGPGTSMNTEAFF
D: .; size: .; J: TRBJ2-5; V: TRBV5-1; DNA: TGCGCCAGCAGTCGGGAGAGCCAAGAGACCCAGTACTTC; CDR3: CASSRESQETQYF
D: .; size: .; J: TRBJ1-6; V: TRBV20-1; DNA: TGCAGTGCTAGTTCCGGGGAAGTCAATTCACCCCTCCACTTT; CDR3: CSASSGEVNSPLHF
D: TRBD2; size: .; J: TRBJ2-5; V: TRBV15; DNA: TGTGCCACCAGCCGGGATAGCGGGAATTACCAAGAGACCCAGTACTTC; CDR3: CATSRDSGNYQETQYF
D: TRBD2; size: .; J: TRBJ2-1; V: TRBV11-1; DNA: TGTGCCAGCAGCAAAGTCGGGCTAGCGGGCGATGAGCAGTTCTTC; CDR3: CASSKVGLAGDEQFF
D: .; size: .; J: TRBJ1-5; V: TRBV9; DNA: TGTGCCAGCAGCGTTTCGGGGAGTAGCAATCAGCCCCAGCATTTT; CDR3: CASSVSGSSNQPQHF
D: TRBD1; size: once; J: TRBJ1-2; V: TRBV5-1; DNA: TGCGCCAGCAGCTTTGACAGGGTGGAGGGCTACACCTTC; CDR3: CASSFDRVEGYTF
D: TRBD1; size: .; J: TRBJ1-1; V: TRBV7-2; DNA: TGTGCCAGCAGCTTAGAGGCAGGGGGAACTGAAGCTTTCTTT; CDR3: CASSLEAGGTEAFF
D: TRBD2; size: once; J: TRBJ2-5; V: TRBV3-1/TRBV3-2; DNA: TGTGCCAGCAGCCGACGACTAGCGGGAGATGGCAGTGAGACCCAGTACTTC; CDR3: CASSRRLAGDGSETQYF
D: TRBD2; size: .; J: TRBJ2-3; V: TRBV5-6; DNA: TGTGCCAGCAGCTCCACAATTACTAGCGGGACAACAGATACGCAGTATTTT; CDR3: CASSSTITSGTTDTQYF
D: TRBD1; size: .; J: TRBJ1-1; V: TRBV3-1/TRBV3-2; DNA: TGTGCCAGCAGCCAATTCCAGGGGGCTCACACTGAAGCTTTCTTT; CDR3: CASSQFQGAHTEAFF
D: .; size: .; J: TRBJ1-1; V: TRBV4-2; DNA: TGTGCCAGCAGCCAAGATCTGGTTAGAGAGGAAACGGAAGCTTTCTTT; CDR3: CASSQDLVREETEAFF
D: TRBD1; size: .; J: TRBJ2-5; V: TRBV3-1/TRBV3-2; DNA: TGTGCCAGCAGCCAAGCTTCGACAGGGGTGGAGACCCAGTACTTC; CDR3: CASSQASTGVETQYF
D: .; size: .; J: TRBJ1-1; V: TRBV27; DNA: TGTGCCAGCAGTTTCCAGGGATCTAACACTGAAGCTTTCTTT; CDR3: CASSFQGSNTEAFF
D: .; size: .; J: TRBJ1-2; V: TRBV24-1; DNA: TGTGCCACCAGTGATTTGAAGGAGGGCTACACCTTC; CDR3: CATSDLKEGYTF
D: TRBD2; size: .; J: TRBJ2-3; V: TRBV11-1; DNA: TGTGCCAGCAGGTCTCTAGCGGTTAGCACAGATACGCAGTATTTT; CDR3: CASRSLAVSTDTQYF
D: TRBD1; size: .; J: TRBJ2-7; V: TRBV5-4; DNA: TGTGCCAGCAGAGCTTTTACCGGGACAGGGGCTGGCGAGCAGTACTTC; CDR3: CASRAFTGTGAGEQYF
D: .; size: once; J: TRBJ2-5; V: TRBV5-4; DNA: TGTGCCAGCAGCTCCCTCGGGGGAGCCCAAGAGACCCAGTACTTC; CDR3: CASSSLGGAQETQYF
D: .; size: .; J: TRBJ1-1; V: TRBV7-9; DNA: TGTGCCAGCAGCTTAGTTGGGGGCGGGAACACTGAAGCTTTCTTT; CDR3: CASSLVGGGNTEAFF
D: .; size: once; J: TRBJ2-7; V: TRBV7-9; DNA: TGTGCCAGCAGCTTATCGGGGAGCTCCTACGAGCAGTACTTC; CDR3: CASSLSGSSYEQYF
D: TRBD1; size: .; J: TRBJ1-2; V: TRBV2; DNA: TGTGCCAGCAGTGTAGGACAGGTCGACGGCTACACCTTC; CDR3: CASSVGQVDGYTF
D: TRBD1; size: .; J: TRBJ2-1; V: TRBV2; DNA: TGTGCCAGCAAAGGACAGGGGACCTACAATGAGCAGTTCTTC; CDR3: CASKGQGTYNEQFF
D: .; size: .; J: TRBJ1-1; V: TRBV29-1; DNA: TGCAGCGTAGTGCAGACACTGAACACTGAAGCTTTCTTT; CDR3: CSVVQTLNTEAFF
D: TRBD1; size: .; J: TRBJ1-2; V: TRBV5-1; DNA: TGCGCCAGCAGCCCGACACTAACAGGGGGAGGCTACACCTTC; CDR3: CASSPTLTGGGYTF
D: .; size: once; J: TRBJ2-6; V: TRBV19; DNA: TGTGCCAGTACAAGAGGGGGTTTCTCTGGGGCCAACGTCCTGACTTTC; CDR3: CASTRGGFSGANVLTF
D: TRBD1; size: .; J: TRBJ1-4; V: TRBV7-9; DNA: TGTGCCAGCAACCGGGACAGGGACAATGAAAAACTGTTTTTT; CDR3: CASNRDRDNEKLFF
D: .; size: .; J: TRBJ2-6; V: TRBV28; DNA: TGTGCCAGCAGCCGGGCAGGGCTGGTTGGGGCCAACGTCCTGACTTTC; CDR3: CASSRAGLVGANVLTF